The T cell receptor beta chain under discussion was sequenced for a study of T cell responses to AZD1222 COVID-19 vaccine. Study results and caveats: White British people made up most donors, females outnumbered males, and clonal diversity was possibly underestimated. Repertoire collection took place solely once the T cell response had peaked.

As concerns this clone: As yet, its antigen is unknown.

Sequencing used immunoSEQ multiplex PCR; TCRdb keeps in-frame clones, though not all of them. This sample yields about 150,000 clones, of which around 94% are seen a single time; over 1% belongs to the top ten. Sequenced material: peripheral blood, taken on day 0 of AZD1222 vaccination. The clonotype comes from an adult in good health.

The CDR3, as DNA: TGTGCCAGCAGGCTCCTGGGGGACAGGTCCCGCGAGCAGTACGTC. Translating it yields CASRLLGDRSREQYV. The chain has TRBV2 and TRBJ2-7, with 8 bases that match TRBD1. V lost 6 bases, J lost 6 bases, and 13 bases stayed unmatched. The CDR3 totals 15 residues. Germline CDR1 SNHLY, CDR2 FYNNEI.